The sequence of this T cell receptor beta chain was determined in a study of regulatory T cells in long-lasting Graves disease. In the study overall: New Graves' disease cases had less than 3 months of antithyroid drugs.

This CDR3 contains 13 residues. V lost 5 bases to trimming and J lost 4 bases, with 8 bases between them. Per the germline V gene, CDR1 is MNHNS and CDR2 is SASEGT. Time point of the sample: newly diagnosed GD, antithyroid drugs for less than 3 months. PBMC-extracted RNA yielded the TCR library. Researchers made TCR beta libraries by using iRepertoire HTBI primers and running Arm-PCR on CDR3 regions. TCRdb used MiXCR to reprocess the multiplex PCR reads, holding one entry per CDR3 protein. The table lists about 440,000 distinct CDR3 sequences, about 16% of them singletons. These data were also reused for a study on T cells in Graves' hyperthyroidism and ophthalmopathy. That source adds: Any patient presenting with uncontrolled infection, other autoimmune disease, pregnancy or lactation was left out. The authors' 13 V-J model separated ophthalmopathy from stable hyperthyroidism.

J is TRBJ2-2 and V is TRBV6-1; D not resolved. This specimen consisted of peripheral blood mononuclear cells (PBMCs), obtained at new diagnosis, from a patient treated with antithyroid drugs. This sequence originates from a woman between 18 and 30 years old with Graves disease. The CDR3 loop reads CASSHLGTGELFF. The CDR3 DNA reads TGTGCCAGCAGTCACTTAGGCACCGGGGAGCTGTTTTTT.